This T cell receptor (beta chain) came from a study of OX40 agonist ivuxolimab in advanced cancers. General study results and limits: There was clonal expansion of CD4+ and CD8+ blood T cells by week 6 at 0.1 to 3.0 mg/kg. Individuals who were partial responders at 0.1-3.0 mg/kg had clonal expansion that ranked among the lowest.

TCRdb's copy holds only in-frame clones and misses some; the assay was immunoSEQ multiplex PCR. Here the sample spans some 35,000 clones, roughly 80% being singletons. CDR1 is MNHEY, CDR2 SVGAGI, per germline. Trimming shortened V by 4 bases and J by 0 bases, and 13 bases separated the two germline ends. The CDR3 extends over 16 amino acids. With regard to this clone: Its specificity is not known.

This specimen consisted of CD4+ or CD8+ T cells sorted from blood, obtained in a trial of the OX40 agonist ivuxolimab. The chain employs TRBV6-5 and TRBJ1-3; perhaps TRBD1 as D (6 bases). The receptor comes from an adult with an advanced solid tumor such as melanoma, head and neck, liver or kidney cancer. Written as DNA, the CDR3 is TGTGCCAGCAGTTCCCAGGGGATCTACTCTGGAAACACCATATATTTT. It codes for CASSSQGIYSGNTIYF.